This T cell receptor (beta chain) was recovered during a study of OX40 agonist ivuxolimab in advanced cancers. Background on the study: At doses from 0.01 to 10 mg/kg, patients were given intravenous ivuxolimab every 2 weeks.

Remarks on this clone: Its antigen is currently unknown.

The data were produced by immunoSEQ multiplex PCR, yet TCRdb's version contains in-frame clones alone and is incomplete. The repertoire has 72,000 or so clones, over 70% of them found once; the top ten carry approximately 5%. CDR3 length: 14 residues. V lost 0 bases and J lost 8, with 11 bases in between. In germline, CDR1 is SGHRS, CDR2 YFSETQ. Whole-study findings and limits: Some of the nonresponding patients also showed low levels of normalized T-cell clonal expansion.

Sequenced here: CD4+ or CD8+ T cells sorted from blood, sampled in a trial of the OX40 agonist ivuxolimab. The chain has TRBV5-1 and TRBJ1-4, with a tentative D call TRBD1 (5 bases). This sequence was found in an adult with an advanced solid tumor such as melanoma, head and neck, liver or kidney cancer. CDR3 sequence (DNA): TGCGCCAGCAGCTTGGCTACCGACAGCGAAAAACTGTTTTTT. This codes for CASSLATDSEKLFF.